Presented here are 26 T cell receptor beta chains from one specimen sequenced in a study of T cell changes during pregnancy in multiple sclerosis (dated by TCRdb to between 2017 and 2020). The method was the immunoSEQ multiplex PCR assay. The table comes from immuneACCESS by way of TCRdb, which keeps in-frame sequences with V and J called. Part of the clones is missing from these tables; in studies checked, under half for an unresolved V gene and the rest for unknown reasons. The sample profile shows more than 55,000 clones; around nine tenths of them were found once. The top ten clones comprise approximately 0.4% of the sample. Sequencing used CD4+ T cells from peripheral blood mononuclear cells, obtained in the third trimester of pregnancy. Source of these receptors: a female donor with multiple sclerosis, enrolled in a pregnancy study.

V usage is TRBV5-1 and J usage is TRBJ1-2, with 12 bases matching TRBD1. This CDR3 contains 15 residues. The junction had 2 bases not matched to a gene; V was cut back by 0 bases and J by 5 bases. CDR1 and CDR2 from the germline V gene are SGHRS and YFSETQ. CDR3 nucleotide sequence: TGCGCCAGCAGCTTGGAGGGACAGGGGGCTTATGGCTACACCTTC. It yields the protein CASSLEGQGAYGYTF.

The CDR3 DNA sequence: TGCGCCAGCAGCCAAGATAGGGCAGGGGCTAATTCACCCCTCCACTTT. Amino acids: CASSQDRAGANSPLHF. The chain is built from TRBV4-3 and TRBJ1-6, with D possibly being TRBD1 (6 bases). V lost 0 bases and J 6 bases, leaving 12 bases between the germline ends. There are 16 residues in the CDR3. Per germline, CDR1 LGHNA and CDR2 YSLEER.

The J gene is TRBJ2-5, the V gene TRBV9; TRBD2 matches at 11 bases. The germline V gene encodes CDR1 SGDLS and CDR2 YYNGEE. The CDR3 totals 18 residues. Trimming removed 2 bases from V and 4 bases from J; junction bases left unmatched: 13. Here the CDR3 reads CASSVSGRANLAGETQYF. Written as DNA, the CDR3 is TGTGCCAGCAGCGTTAGCGGGAGGGCCAACTTAGCGGGAGAGACCCAGTACTTC.

This chain joins TRBV11-1 and TRBJ1-1; D remains ambiguous. Germline CDR1 SGHAT, CDR2 FQDESV (reference sequence). Between the trimmed V and J ends, which lost 1 base and 3 bases, there was a span of 6 bases. The CDR3 length is 13 residues. This CDR3 reads CASSLVVDTEAFF. CDR3 DNA sequence: TGTGCCAGCAGCTTAGTAGTGGACACTGAAGCTTTCTTT.

The chain links TRBV2 to TRBJ1-1, with D possibly TRBD1 on 5 matching bases. The CDR3 spans 22 residues. V was shortened by 0 bases and J by 1 base, with 30 bases between the two germline ends. From germline, CDR1 is SNHLY and CDR2 FYNNEI. The CDR3 reads CASSEALRTSGFKALRNTEAFF. The CDR3 region has the DNA TGTGCCAGCAGTGAAGCGCTTCGCACTTCAGGGTTTAAAGCTCTACGGAACACTGAAGCTTTCTTT.

This clone was observed a few times. The chain's CDR3 is CASSFQGQNTEAFF. For the CDR3, the DNA is TGCGCCAGCAGCTTTCAGGGGCAGAACACTGAAGCTTTCTTT. The J gene is TRBJ1-1, the V gene TRBV5-1; D is possibly TRBD1 (6 bases). The CDR3 has 14 residues. Deletions cut 2 bases from V and 1 base from J, with 9 bases between. Germline V lookup: CDR1 SGHRS, CDR2 YFSETQ. The complete variable domain, with remaining parts taken from reference TRBV5-1 and TRBJ1-1, reads KAGVTQTPRYLIKTRGQQVTLSCSPISGHRSVSWYQQTPGQGLQFLFEYFSETQRNKGNFPGRFSGRQFSNSRSEMNVSTLELGDSALYLCASSFQGQNTEAFFGQGTRLTVV.

The V gene is TRBV7-3, the J gene TRBJ2-1, with a possible D match to TRBD2 (7 bases). This CDR3 contains 14 residues. Trimming removed 6 bases from V and 5 bases from J, with 14 bases in between. Germline V gives CDR1 SGHTA, CDR2 FQGTGA. CDR3 amino acids: CASRRGGADNEQFF. CDR3 in DNA: TGTGCCAGCAGGAGGGGGGGGGCCGACAATGAGCAGTTCTTC.

This sequence joins TRBV9 and TRBJ2-3, with D possibly matching TRBD2 (5 bases). Germline V CDR1 and CDR2: SGDLS, YYNGEE. V lost 1 base and J 0 bases, leaving 24 bases between the germline ends. This CDR3 region has 20 residues. CDR3 DNA: TGTGCCAGCAGCGTATCGGCGCGACTACTTTTCAACATTAGCACAGATACGCAGTATTTT. Translation: CASSVSARLLFNISTDTQYF.

The chain recombines TRBV9 with TRBJ1-2, with D possibly matching TRBD1 (6 bases). V gave up 0 bases and J gave up 5 bases, with 11 bases separating them. The length of the CDR3 is 14 residues. Germline V lookup: CDR1 SGDLS, CDR2 YYNGEE. The CDR3 nucleotides are TGTGCCAGCAGCGTAGCCAACAGGGAGTATGGCTACACCTTC. This encodes CASSVANREYGYTF.

V usage is TRBV29-1 and J usage is TRBJ2-3; no firm D call. This CDR3 contains 12 residues. The germline V and J ends were trimmed by 1 base and 0 bases, with 2 bases remaining between them. Germline-derived CDR1 and CDR2 are SQVTM and ANQGSEA. CDR3 residues: CSVEASTDTQYF. CDR3 bases: TGCAGCGTTGAAGCTAGCACAGATACGCAGTATTTT.

The J gene is TRBJ2-7, the V gene TRBV7-2, with 7 bases lining up with TRBD1. This CDR3 has 15 amino acids. Trimming at V came to 5 bases and at J to 9 bases, leaving 16 bases not matched to a gene. Germline V gene sequence: CDR1 SGHTA, CDR2 FQGNSA. The CDR3 nucleotides read TGTGCCAGCAGCATACAATGGGACAGCGTCTCCCGGCAGTACTTC. Its translation is CASSIQWDSVSRQYF.

This clone was seen a few times. Here the CDR3 DNA reads TGTGCCAGCAGCCAGAGGTCTGGGTTCAGCTACGAGCAGTACTTC. Encoded protein: CASSQRSGFSYEQYF. The chain recombines TRBV7-2 with TRBJ2-7, with no clear D. Germline V CDR1 and CDR2: SGHTA, FQGNSA. With 5 bases removed from V and 3 bases from J, the gap between germline ends came to 17 bases. This CDR3 contains 15 residues.

This chain links TRBV19 with TRBJ2-1, with TRBD1 matching over 10 bases. With V trimmed by 10 bases and J by 6 bases, 9 bases remained unmatched. The germline V gene encodes CDR1 LNHDA and CDR2 SQIVND (reference sequence). The CDR3 covers 14 residues. CDR3 nucleotides: TGTGCCACCAGCGGGACAGGGGATGTCAATGAGCAGTTCTTC. This sequence encodes CATSGTGDVNEQFF.

This clone was counted between two and nine times. This chain uses TRBV19 with TRBJ1-5; 9 nucleotides match TRBD1. Trimming at V came to 7 bases and at J to 0 bases, leaving 7 bases not matched to a gene. Germline CDR1 is LNHDA and CDR2 is SQIVND (reference sequence). The CDR3 runs 16 residues. This CDR3 is CASTEQGAYSNQPQHF. CDR3 sequence (DNA): TGTGCCAGTACGGAACAGGGGGCTTATAGCAATCAGCCCCAGCATTTT.

This clone has just a few counts. The chain is built from TRBV2 and TRBJ2-6, with D hard to call. Germline loops: CDR1 SNHLY, CDR2 FYNNEI. The V end lost 5 bases, the J end lost 1 base, and 6 bases lay between the germline ends. The CDR3 runs to 14 residues. As DNA, the CDR3 is TGTGCCAGCAGTTTCGAGTCTGGGGCCAACGTCCTGACTTTC. Translation: CASSFESGANVLTF.

The CDR3 is CAWVSGGGGDTQYF. Written as DNA, the CDR3 is TGTGCCTGGGTGAGCGGGGGGGGAGGAGATACGCAGTATTTT. This chain uses TRBV30 with TRBJ2-3, with 10 positions matching TRBD2. From germline, CDR1 is GTSNPN and CDR2 SVGIG (reference sequence). V gave up 5 bases and J gave up 5 bases; unmatched junction bases: 7. The CDR3 is 14 amino acids.

The chain has TRBV5-4 and TRBJ2-2, with 9 nucleotides matching TRBD2. Germline CDR1 is SGHNT and CDR2 is YYREEE (reference sequence). The CDR3 totals 17 residues. V lost 5 bases to trimming and J lost 6 bases; unmatched junction nucleotides: 14. CDR3 loop: CASSYPTSGKDPGELFF. The CDR3 DNA follows: TGTGCCAGCAGTTACCCGACTAGCGGAAAGGATCCCGGGGAGCTGTTTTTT.

The V and J genes are TRBV5-1 and TRBJ2-2, with 11 bases lining up with TRBD1. J was trimmed by 5 bases and V by 0 bases; bases with no gene match: 3. CDR3 length equals 16 residues. Germline assignment: CDR1 SGHRS and CDR2 YFSETQ. CDR3 DNA: TGCGCCAGCAGCTTGGCCGGACAGGGGGCGACCGGGGAGCTGTTTTTT. It is translated as CASSLAGQGATGELFF. Variable domain in full (rest from reference TRBV5-1 and TRBJ2-2): KAGVTQTPRYLIKTRGQQVTLSCSPISGHRSVSWYQQTPGQGLQFLFEYFSETQRNKGNFPGRFSGRQFSNSRSEMNVSTLELGDSALYLCASSLAGQGATGELFFGEGSRLTVL.

The chain carries TRBV15 and TRBJ1-2, with a tentative D call TRBD1 (5 bases). Deletions cut 4 bases from V and 4 bases from J, with 16 bases between. The CDR3 covers 15 residues. Germline CDR1 and CDR2: LNHNV and YYDKDF (reference sequence). The CDR3 spells CATSIGRRGAYGYTF. The CDR3 nucleotides are TGTGCCACCAGCATCGGACGCCGCGGGGCCTATGGCTACACCTTC.

The chain is built from TRBV2 and TRBJ2-7, with D perhaps TRBD1 (6 bases). Between the trimmed V and J ends, which lost 7 bases and 6 bases, there was a span of 22 bases. Per the germline V gene, CDR1 is SNHLY and CDR2 is FYNNEI. The CDR3 covers 15 residues. In DNA, the CDR3 is TGTGCCAGCATGAAACAGGGTGTACAAAGCGGCGAGCAGTACTTC. Translating it yields CASMKQGVQSGEQYF.

The chain joins TRBV4-3 to TRBJ1-1; possible D gene TRBD1, 6 bases. The CDR3 extends over 14 amino acids. In germline, CDR1 is LGHNA, CDR2 YSLEER. V was shortened by 1 base and J by 4 bases, with 10 bases between the two germline ends. The CDR3 sequence: CASSQAGVVTEAFF. The DNA of the CDR3 is TGCGCCAGCAGCCAAGCAGGGGTCGTCACTGAAGCTTTCTTT.

V is TRBV7-6 and J is TRBJ2-2; D is perhaps TRBD2 (6 bases). Trimming shortened V by 1 base and J by 5 bases, and 11 bases separated the two germline ends. The CDR3 runs to 15 residues. The germline V gene has CDR1 SGHVS and CDR2 FNYEAQ. The CDR3 bases are TGTGCCAGCAGCTTAGTGCAGGGAGGAACCGGGGAGCTGTTTTTT. Protein: CASSLVQGGTGELFF.

J is TRBJ1-2 and V is TRBV27; D gene uncertain. Germline V gives CDR1 MNHEY, CDR2 SMNVEV (reference sequence). The CDR3 loop spans 15 amino acids. Trimming removed 6 bases from V and 5 bases from J, with 19 bases in between. In DNA, the CDR3 is TGTGCCAGCAGAATAACAGTCGGGGAGGTTTATGGCTACACCTTC. Translation: CASRITVGEVYGYTF.

The chain joins TRBV5-1 to TRBJ1-3; D call uncertain. This CDR3 is built from 13 residues. CDR1 SGHRS and CDR2 YFSETQ come from the germline V gene. V gave up 3 bases and J gave up 3 bases, with 7 bases separating them. The CDR3 spells CASSWEYGNTIYF. The CDR3 bases are TGCGCCAGCAGCTGGGAGTATGGAAACACCATATATTTT.

J is TRBJ1-1 and V is TRBV7-9; 9 bases fit TRBD1. The CDR3 totals 16 residues. Germline assignment: CDR1 SEHNR and CDR2 FQNEAQ (reference sequence). J was trimmed by 3 bases and V by 5 bases; bases with no gene match: 10. In nucleotides, the CDR3 is TGTGCCAGCAGCATCCTACAGGGGGCGCGGGACACTGAAGCTTTCTTT. This encodes CASSILQGARDTEAFF.

The chain is built from TRBV7-9 and TRBJ2-7; TRBD1 aligns across 9 bases. Germline CDR1 SEHNR, CDR2 FQNEAQ (reference sequence). CDR3 size: 14 residues. The J segment lost 0 bases and the V segment lost 8 bases, leaving 5 bases of the junction unmatched. The CDR3 protein is CASGGDRDSYEQYF. The CDR3 DNA follows: TGTGCCAGCGGGGGGGACAGGGACTCCTACGAGCAGTACTTC.